This T cell receptor (beta chain) was sequenced in a study of vaccination effects on CD4 cells after COVID-19. Study-wide findings and caveats: Among infection- and vaccine-induced clones, marked clonal contraction occurred late after vaccination.

Profiled with immunoSEQ multiplex PCR; TCRdb holds only in-frame clones, not every one. The sample lists 25,000 to 30,000 clones, roughly 76% occurring once. Trimming removed 0 bases from V and 3 bases from J; junction bases left unmatched: 5. Looked up from germline, CDR1 is SGHRS and CDR2 is YFSETQ. The CDR3 has 16 amino acids. The ViraFEST assay expanded antigen-specific CD4+ T cells with viral peptide pools before sequencing. Cells that had been cultured for 10 days were the source of isolated CD4+ T cells. Vaccine administered to participants consisted of two doses of either BNT162b2 or mRNA-1273. No vaccinee had earlier SARS-CoV-2 infection, and nucleocapsid antibodies were negative. Every well got a few million PBMC, which were grown with around 10 IU/ml IL-2 and around 10 ug/ml peptides. For this clone: What it recognizes is unknown.

V usage is TRBV5-1 and J usage is TRBJ2-2; 7 bases agree with TRBD1. Here the sequenced sample was CD4+ T cells from PBMCs cultured with SARS-CoV-2 spike peptides, taken after COVID-19 vaccination. This sequence originates from a human donor who received a COVID-19 vaccine. Some clones in this sample may be carry-over from other donors' samples. The DNA of the CDR3 is TGCGCCAGCAGCTTGGGGCCAGGGGGACACACCGGGGAGCTGTTTTTT. This sequence encodes CASSLGPGGHTGELFF.